The 12 T cell receptor beta chains below were found in one sample sequenced in a study of blood T cell repertoires in COVID-19. The assay was immunoSEQ multiplex PCR, and TCRdb's table has in-frame clones only and misses some. The repertoire includes about 54,000 clones, 80% to 90% of them detected once, and roughly 5.7% sits in the top ten. The sequencing sample was made of peripheral blood. These receptors all come from a woman aged 55-70 years with acute or convalescent COVID-19.

This clone was seen more than once but under ten times. This chain connects TRBV14 to TRBJ1-6; the D gene is possibly TRBD1 (5 bases). The germline V gene encodes CDR1 SGHDN and CDR2 FVKESK. The CDR3 runs to 15 residues. V shed 1 base and J shed 7 bases, with 11 bases lying between them. This chain's CDR3 is CASSQARGRNSPLHF. The CDR3 nucleotides read TGTGCCAGCAGCCAAGCGCGGGGGAGAAATTCACCCCTCCACTTT.

This clone was detected only a few times. This chain links TRBV24-1 with TRBJ1-5; 10 nucleotides match TRBD1. V lost 5 bases, J lost 3 bases, and 3 bases stayed unmatched. The CDR3 has 15 residues. Germline V gives CDR1 KGHDR, CDR2 SFDVKD. The CDR3 loop is CATSGTGGFNQPQHF. CDR3 in DNA: TGTGCCACCAGTGGGACAGGGGGATTCAATCAGCCCCAGCATTTT.

The rearrangement links TRBV29-1 to TRBJ1-5, with D possibly being TRBD1 (5 bases). Trimming took off 7 bases at V and 7 bases at J, with 17 bases between the two ends. Germline values: CDR1 SQVTM, CDR2 ANQGSEA. The CDR3 loop spans 13 amino acids. This CDR3 reads CSAATDIGQPQHF. DNA of the CDR3: TGCAGCGCAGCGACGGACATCGGCCAGCCCCAGCATTTT.

The chain combines TRBV5-1 with TRBJ2-2; TRBD2 might be the D (5 bases). CDR3 length: 16 residues. Germline V lookup: CDR1 SGHRS, CDR2 YFSETQ. V gave up 4 bases and J gave up 2 bases, with 15 bases separating them. CDR3 bases: TGCGCCAGCAGCAAAGAAGGGAGTACAAACACCGGGGAGCTGTTTTTT. Translation: CASSKEGSTNTGELFF.

The chain recombines TRBV6-1 with TRBJ1-3; D unclear. CDR1 and CDR2 from the germline V gene are MNHNS and SASEGT. This CDR3 is 13 amino acids long. Trimming cost V 2 bases and J 3 bases, with 5 bases left between them. The CDR3 is CASSEQIGNTIYF. As DNA, the CDR3 is TGTGCCAGCAGTGAACAGATTGGAAACACCATATATTTT.

The CDR3 DNA is TGTGCCAGCAGCCCCCCCTGGCAGGGTATCGCCGGGGAGCTGTTTTTT. Its protein product is CASSPPWQGIAGELFF. The J gene is TRBJ2-2, the V gene TRBV11-2; D perhaps matches TRBD1 (5 bases). The V end lost 5 bases, the J end lost 6 bases, and 19 bases lay between the germline ends. CDR1 is SGHAT, CDR2 FQNNGV, per germline. The CDR3 is made up of 16 amino acids. The variable domain in full, with the rest retrieved from reference TRBV11-2 and TRBJ2-2, is EAGVAQSPRYKIIEKRQSVAFWCNPISGHATLYWYQQILGQGPKLLIQFQNNGVVDDSQLPKDRFSAERLKGVDSTLKIQPAKLEDSAVYLCASSPPWQGIAGELFFGEGSRLTVL.

In its sample, this clone was seen a few times. The chain recombines TRBV4-1 with TRBJ1-1, with D possibly TRBD1 on 5 matching bases. Deletions cut 0 bases from V and 11 bases from J, with 13 bases between. The germline CDR1 and CDR2 sequences are MGHRA and YSYEKL. The CDR3 extends over 13 amino acids. CDR3 bases: TGCGCCAGCAGCCAAGATTTGGCAGGGAAGGCTTTCTTT. Protein sequence: CASSQDLAGKAFF.

V is TRBV18 and J is TRBJ1-3; a possible D gene is TRBD1 (6 bases). The CDR3 consists of 16 residues. CDR1 KGHSH and CDR2 LQKENI come from the germline V gene. Trimming shortened V by 6 bases and J by 4 bases, and 19 bases separated the two germline ends. The CDR3 sequence: CASSTDPGGAGNTIYF. The CDR3 bases are TGTGCCAGCTCCACCGATCCGGGGGGCGCCGGAAACACCATATATTTT.

This sequence joins TRBV3-1 (or the pseudogene TRBV3-2) and TRBJ1-3; 11 nucleotides agree with TRBD1. Germline V gene sequence: CDR1 LGHDT, CDR2 YNNKEL (reference sequence). The trim removed 5 bases at V and 2 bases at J, leaving 8 bases unmatched. The CDR3 has 17 residues. Here the CDR3 DNA reads TGTGCCAGCAGCTTCCGGACAGGGGGCGAGACTGGAAACACCATATATTTT. Amino acids: CASSFRTGGETGNTIYF.

The chain uses TRBV7-2 and TRBJ1-5; D perhaps matches TRBD1 (6 bases). The germline gives CDR1 SGHTA, CDR2 FQGNSA. This CDR3 contains 13 residues. V was pared by 5 bases and J by 6 bases, with 11 bases between. This chain's CDR3 is CASSPGQSQPQHF. The CDR3 DNA reads as TGTGCCAGCAGCCCTGGACAGAGTCAGCCCCAGCATTTT.

This rearrangement joins TRBV20-1 to TRBJ2-4; the match to TRBD2 covers 11 bases. With 3 bases clipped from V and 8 bases from J, the junction kept 12 bases outside the gene matches. The CDR3 is made up of 16 amino acids. Germline lookup yields CDR1 DFQATT and CDR2 SNEGSKA (reference sequence). The CDR3 reads CSASTTKTSGVHIQYF. The CDR3, as DNA: TGCAGTGCTAGTACCACCAAGACTAGCGGGGTTCACATTCAGTACTTC.

This clone has just a few counts. The chain recombines TRBV5-6 with TRBJ1-1, with D unresolved. This CDR3 is built from 13 residues. The V end was cut by 1 base, the J end by 4 bases, with 8 bases between. Germline-derived CDR1 and CDR2 are SGHDT and YYEEEE. CDR3 residues: CASSLTASTEAFF. CDR3 DNA sequence: TGTGCCAGCAGCTTGACCGCGAGCACTGAAGCTTTCTTT.